The 20 T cell receptor beta chains reported below all come from one sample, sequenced in a study of T-cell reconstitution after alpha-beta-depleted transplantation in children. TCRbeta library preparation incorporated unique molecular identifiers. Each CDR3 protein gets one entry after TCRdb re-called the PCR reads with MiXCR. The sample records 98,000 or so distinct CDR3 sequences, less than 25% being singletons. The specimen comprised PBMCs, sampled before TCRalphabeta/CD19-depleted stem cell transplant. The receptors were sampled from a boy younger than 10 with acute lymphoblastic leukemia, due to receive a stem cell transplant.

The table lists this clonotype with a few counts. The rearrangement joins TRBV11-1 to TRBJ2-7; possible D gene TRBD2, 6 bases. Germline CDR1 reads SGHAT; CDR2 reads FQDESV (reference sequence). The CDR3 length is 15 residues. V was clipped by 4 bases and J by 2 bases, with 15 bases between them. CDR3 sequence reads: CASSSSGLPTYEQYF. The CDR3 DNA reads as TGTGCCAGCAGCTCCTCGGGACTTCCCACCTACGAGCAGTACTTC.

This chain links TRBV7-9 with TRBJ2-5, with D uncertain. The CDR3 loop spans 11 amino acids. V was pared by 4 bases and J by 6 bases, with 6 bases between. CDR1 is SEHNR, CDR2 FQNEAQ, per germline (reference sequence). This CDR3 is CASSSGQTQYF. In DNA form, the CDR3 reads TGTGCCAGCAGCTCCGGTCAGACCCAGTACTTC.

This clonotype was detected a few times. CDR3 in amino acids: CASSLVRSSGKSYNEQFF. The CDR3 DNA sequence: TGTGCCAGCAGCTTAGTCCGTTCCTCAGGAAAGTCCTACAATGAGCAGTTCTTC. V gene TRBV7-3 combines with J gene TRBJ2-1, with no clear D. Germline V lookup: CDR1 SGHTA, CDR2 FQGTGA. V lost 2 bases, J lost 1 base, and 18 bases lay in between. This CDR3 region has 18 residues.

The chain couples TRBV6-5 to TRBJ2-6; a weak D match, TRBD1 (5 bases). Trimming stripped 3 bases from V and 2 bases from J, with 8 bases between. This CDR3 is 15 amino acids long. CDR1 and CDR2 from the germline V gene are MNHEY and SVGAGI. In DNA, the CDR3 is TGTGCCAGCAGTTATGAAGGGGCTGGGGCCAACGTCCTGACTTTC. This gives the protein CASSYEGAGANVLTF.

The V call is TRBV4-1, the J call TRBJ2-2; perhaps TRBD1 as D (5 bases). Trimming pared 0 bases from V and 1 base from J, leaving 6 bases between. The length of the CDR3 is 15 residues. CDR1 is MGHRA and CDR2 is YSYEKL in the germline V gene. Written as DNA, the CDR3 is TGCGCCAGCAGCCAAGACAGGGTGAACACCGGGGAGCTGTTTTTT. This sequence encodes CASSQDRVNTGELFF.

This clonotype was counted between two and nine times. This rearrangement joins TRBV7-3 to TRBJ2-3; D tentatively fits TRBD1 or TRBD2 (6 bases each). The length of the CDR3 is 18 residues. Trimming shortened V by 0 bases and J by 4 bases, and 20 bases separated the two germline ends. In germline, CDR1 is SGHTA, CDR2 FQGTGA. The CDR3 loop reads CASSLTGPRGAKADTQYF. CDR3 in DNA: TGTGCCAGCAGCTTAACTGGACCGAGGGGGGCTAAGGCAGATACGCAGTATTTT.

The chain employs TRBV7-2 and TRBJ2-1, with D perhaps being TRBD1 or TRBD2 (5 bases each). The CDR3 length is 16 residues. Germline CDR1 SGHTA, CDR2 FQGNSA. V lost 5 bases and J lost 5, with 19 bases in between. This chain's CDR3 is CASSHIPGLYNNEQFF. CDR3 in DNA: TGTGCCAGCAGCCATATACCGGGGCTTTATAACAATGAGCAGTTCTTC.

This clonotype was detected a few times. The V and J genes are TRBV5-6 and TRBJ2-1, with 8 bases lining up with TRBD2. Per germline, CDR1 SGHDT and CDR2 YYEEEE. This CDR3 has 14 amino acids. V shed 4 bases and J 7 bases; nucleotides not matched to a gene: 7. The CDR3 region has the DNA TGTGCCAGCAGCCGGGGGGGAGTGGGGAATGAGCAGTTCTTC. The encoded protein is CASSRGGVGNEQFF.

This rearrangement joins TRBV6-5 to TRBJ2-3; 9 nucleotides align to TRBD2. This CDR3 comprises 16 residues. The V gene's germline CDR1 is MNHEY and CDR2 SVGAGI. The V and J ends lost 4 bases and 4 bases, in that order; junction bases with no gene match: 9. The CDR3, as DNA: TGTGCCAGCAGTTCTAAGGCGACTAGCGGAGCAGATACGCAGTATTTT. Residues: CASSSKATSGADTQYF.

The V and J genes are TRBV6-5 and TRBJ1-2; no reliable D call. The CDR3 runs to 12 residues. Germline V gives CDR1 MNHEY, CDR2 SVGAGI. V was trimmed by 5 bases and J by 6 bases, leaving 10 bases between them. CDR3 in DNA: TGTGCCAGCAGTCAGACTACGAATGGCTACACCTTC. This translates into CASSQTTNGYTF.

This clonotype was picked up a small number of times. The V and J genes are TRBV9 and TRBJ2-7; tentatively, D is TRBD1 (6 bases). V was clipped by 0 bases and J by 3 bases, with 10 bases between them. The CDR3 runs to 14 residues. CDR1 and CDR2 from the germline V gene are SGDLS and YYNGEE. CDR3 residues: CASSVASDSYEQYF. CDR3 DNA: TGTGCCAGCAGCGTAGCCTCGGACAGCTACGAGCAGTACTTC.

This clonotype was picked up many times. CDR3 sequence: CAISSSSSYEQYF. The CDR3 DNA reads as TGTGCCATCAGCTCTAGCTCATCCTACGAGCAGTACTTC. The rearrangement joins TRBV10-3 to TRBJ2-7; a weak D match, TRBD2 (5 bases). Trimming removed 6 bases at V and 1 base at J, with 10 bases between. This CDR3 has 13 residues. Germline lookup yields CDR1 ENHRY and CDR2 SYGVKD.

This chain uses TRBV28 with TRBJ2-5; 8 bases are a match to TRBD2. The CDR3 has 12 residues. V trimming: 3 bases; J trimming: 11 bases; junction bases outside the gene matches: 5. CDR1 is MDHEN, CDR2 SYDVKM, per germline. CDR3 protein: CASSFTAGAQYF. The CDR3 bases are TGTGCCAGCAGTTTTACAGCGGGGGCTCAGTACTTC.

V and J are TRBV11-1 and TRBJ2-1; 7 bases align to TRBD1. The CDR3 extends over 15 amino acids. Trimming at V came to 6 bases and at J to 1 base, leaving 6 bases not matched to a gene. Germline loops: CDR1 SGHAT, CDR2 FQDESV (reference sequence). For the CDR3, the DNA is TGTGCCAGCAGTAAAGCACAGGGGTCCTACAATGAGCAGTTCTTC. This sequence encodes CASSKAQGSYNEQFF.

There are a few counts of this clonotype. V gene TRBV9 combines with J gene TRBJ2-3; a weak D match, TRBD2 (6 bases). CDR1 is SGDLS and CDR2 is YYNGEE in the germline V gene. The CDR3 has 15 residues. Trimming shortened V by 6 bases and J by 6 bases, and 20 bases separated the two germline ends. Here the CDR3 reads CASKPSGGAGDTQYF. The CDR3 DNA sequence: TGTGCCAGCAAACCCAGCGGAGGGGCCGGGGATACGCAGTATTTT.

This chain uses TRBV18 with TRBJ2-7; TRBD2 aligns across 12 bases. The CDR3 covers 15 residues. CDR1 KGHSH and CDR2 LQKENI come from the germline V gene. Trimming cost V 3 bases and J 5 bases; bases outside gene matches: 5. The CDR3 coding sequence is TGTGCCAGCTCACCGACTAGCGGGAGAGCCAACGAGCAGTACTTC. It translates to CASSPTSGRANEQYF. The whole variable domain, remainder taken from reference TRBV18 and TRBJ2-7, is NAGVMQNPRHLVRRRGQEARLRCSPMKGHSHVYWYRQLPEEGLKFMVYLQKENIIDESGMPKERFSAEFPKEGPSILRIQQVVRGDSAAYFCASSPTSGRANEQYFGPGTRLTVT.

This chain uses TRBV20-1 with TRBJ1-6, with a possible D match to TRBD1 (5 bases). The CDR3 is 16 residues long. Germline values: CDR1 DFQATT, CDR2 SNEGSKA (reference sequence). Trimming stripped 2 bases from V and 0 bases from J, with 11 bases between. The CDR3 region has the DNA TGCAGTGCTAGATGGCAGGGAAGCTCCTATAATTCACCCCTCCACTTT. It specifies CSARWQGSSYNSPLHF.

This clonotype showed up just a few times. The chain carries TRBV18 and TRBJ2-7, with D possibly TRBD1 on 5 matching bases. The V gene's germline CDR1 is KGHSH and CDR2 LQKENI. The V gene lost 3 bases and the J gene lost 6 bases, with 15 bases spanning the gap. The CDR3 spans 14 residues. The CDR3 coding sequence is TGTGCCAGCTCACCGGAGCAGGGTGGCCTCGAGCAGTACTTC. As protein: CASSPEQGGLEQYF.

The rearrangement uses TRBV5-1 and TRBJ2-1; D is unclear. The V gene lost 3 bases and the J gene lost 9 bases, with 10 bases spanning the gap. Per the germline V gene, CDR1 is SGHRS and CDR2 is YFSETQ. The length of the CDR3 is 12 residues. DNA of the CDR3: TGCGCCAGCAGCTCGGCCCGGATTGAGCAGTTCTTC. Its protein product is CASSSARIEQFF. Variable domain in full (rest from reference TRBV5-1 and TRBJ2-1): KAGVTQTPRYLIKTRGQQVTLSCSPISGHRSVSWYQQTPGQGLQFLFEYFSETQRNKGNFPGRFSGRQFSNSRSEMNVSTLELGDSALYLCASSSARIEQFFGPGTRLTVL.

This chain joins TRBV12-3 or TRBV12-4 and TRBJ2-7, with no clear D. This CDR3 comprises 12 residues. The V end lost 2 bases, the J end lost 3 bases, and 5 bases lay between the germline ends. CDR3 residues: CASSLTVYEQYF. The CDR3 nucleotides are TGTGCCAGCAGTTTAACTGTCTACGAGCAGTACTTC.